The TCR beta chain under discussion was sequenced for a study of shared clonotypes between healthy human individuals. Measured with immunoSEQ multiplex PCR; TCRdb has only the in-frame clones, and not every one. The table shows 2.5 million or so clones, with just over 90% occurring only once. Germline CDR1 SEHNR, CDR2 FQNEAQ (reference sequence). Trimming took off 1 base at V and 3 bases at J, with 15 bases between the two ends. The CDR3 has 17 residues. This clone was picked up one time. The TCR sequence derives from a man aged 18 to 35 in good health. The material sequenced was naive CD4+ T cells sorted from blood. The subset is: CD45RA+ positively selected. The chain employs TRBV7-9 and TRBJ2-2, with D unclear. Here the CDR3 reads CASSLVYVAGDTGELFF. The CDR3 DNA sequence: TGTGCCAGCAGCTTAGTGTACGTGGCTGGGGACACCGGGGAGCTGTTTTTT. The variable domain in full, completed from reference TRBV7-9 and TRBJ2-2, reads DTGVSQNPRHKITKRGQNVTFRCDPISEHNRLYWYRQTLGQGPEFLTYFQNEAQLEKSRLLSDRFSAERPKGSFSTLEIQRTEQGDSAMYLCASSLVYVAGDTGELFFGEGSRLTVL.